This T cell receptor beta chain was sequenced for a study of blood T cell repertoires in COVID-19. Study background: Whether acute or convalescent, the COVID-19 samples came from the United States, Italy and Spain. Sources were T cells, B-cell-depleted T cells, or PBMCs; the material itself was cDNA or gDNA.

Here immunoSEQ multiplex PCR was the method, and the copy in TCRdb shows in-frame clones only, minus some. The repertoire holds about 230,000 clones, about 88% seen once, with around 1% in the top ten. Trimming cost V 0 bases and J 1 base, with 7 bases left between them. Germline CDR1 is SGHRS and CDR2 is YFSETQ. CDR3 length: 14 amino acids. This chain uses TRBV5-1 with TRBJ1-2, with D tentatively TRBD1 (6 bases). The receptor was isolated from a man between 35 and 55 years old with acute or convalescent COVID-19. The specimen sequenced was peripheral blood. The CDR3 bases are TGCGCCAGCAGCTTGGAAGGGGGTAACTATGGCTACACCTTC. Translated: CASSLEGGNYGYTF.